This T cell receptor beta chain comes out of a study of identical twins. Study conclusions and caveats: Beta out-of-frame sequences showed weaker excess sharing between twins.

The CDR3 extends over 14 amino acids. The J segment lost 10 bases and the V segment lost 5 bases, leaving 8 bases of the junction unmatched. Per the germline V gene, CDR1 is LGHNA and CDR2 is YNFKEQ. This clonotype was seen at least ten times. Its antigen is not known. Template switching introduced a universal primer site, and the cDNA bore unique molecular identifiers. TCRdb reprocessed the 5' RACE reads with MiXCR, giving one entry per CDR3 protein. The repertoire holds 700,000 or so distinct CDR3 sequences, with under 9% as singletons. This same sample was also taken into another study, of yellow fever vaccine responses in identical twins.

V usage is TRBV4-2 and J usage is TRBJ2-2; 9 bases align to TRBD1. The sequenced sample consisted of PBMCs. The receptor comes from a woman under 30 in good health. CDR3 in DNA: TGTGCCAGCAGCTTGGGGACAGGGTTGGAGGAGCTGTTTTTT. It yields the protein CASSLGTGLEELFF.